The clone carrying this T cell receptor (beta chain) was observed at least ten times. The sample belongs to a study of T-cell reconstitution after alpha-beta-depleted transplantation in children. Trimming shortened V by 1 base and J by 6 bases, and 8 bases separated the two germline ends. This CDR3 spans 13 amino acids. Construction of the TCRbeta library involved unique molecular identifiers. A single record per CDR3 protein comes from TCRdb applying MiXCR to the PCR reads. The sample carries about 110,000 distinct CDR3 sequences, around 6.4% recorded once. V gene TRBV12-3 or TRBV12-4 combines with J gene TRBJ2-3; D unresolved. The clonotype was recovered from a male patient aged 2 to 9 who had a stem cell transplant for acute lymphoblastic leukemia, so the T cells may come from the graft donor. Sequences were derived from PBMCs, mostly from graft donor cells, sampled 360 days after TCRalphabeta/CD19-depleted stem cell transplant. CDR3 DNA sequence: TGTGCCAGCAGTTTAGTGGTGGGGGATACGCAGTATTTT. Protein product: CASSLVVGDTQYF.